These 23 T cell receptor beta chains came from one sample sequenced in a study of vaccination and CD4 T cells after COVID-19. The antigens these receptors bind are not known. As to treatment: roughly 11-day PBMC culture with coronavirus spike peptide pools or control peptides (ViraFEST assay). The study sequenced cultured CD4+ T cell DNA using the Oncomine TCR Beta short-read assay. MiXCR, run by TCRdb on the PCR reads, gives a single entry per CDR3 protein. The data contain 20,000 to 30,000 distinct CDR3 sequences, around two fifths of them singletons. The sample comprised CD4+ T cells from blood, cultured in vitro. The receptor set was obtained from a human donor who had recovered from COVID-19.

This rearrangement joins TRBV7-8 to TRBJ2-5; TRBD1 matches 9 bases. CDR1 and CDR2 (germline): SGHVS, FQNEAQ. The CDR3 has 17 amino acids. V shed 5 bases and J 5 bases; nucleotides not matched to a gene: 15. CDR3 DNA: TGTGCCAGCAGCCTAGGGTGGATGGACAGGGGCAGGGAGACCCAGTACTTC. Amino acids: CASSLGWMDRGRETQYF. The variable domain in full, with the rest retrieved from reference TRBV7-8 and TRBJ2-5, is GAGVSQSPRYKVAKRGQDVALRCDPISGHVSLFWYQQALGQGPEFLTYFQNEAQLDKSGLPSDRFFAERPEGSVSTLKIQRTQQEDSAVYLCASSLGWMDRGRETQYFGPGTRLLVL.

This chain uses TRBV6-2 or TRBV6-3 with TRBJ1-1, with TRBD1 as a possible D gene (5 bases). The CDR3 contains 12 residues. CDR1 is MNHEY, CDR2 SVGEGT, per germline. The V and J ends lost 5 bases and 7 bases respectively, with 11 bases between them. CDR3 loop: CASSQGRGEAFF. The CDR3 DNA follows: TGTGCCAGCAGTCAGGGTCGGGGTGAAGCTTTCTTT.

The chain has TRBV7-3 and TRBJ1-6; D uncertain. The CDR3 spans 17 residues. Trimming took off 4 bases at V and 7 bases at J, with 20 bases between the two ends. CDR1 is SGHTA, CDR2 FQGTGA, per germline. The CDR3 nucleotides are TGTGCCAGCAGCTCACACCGTCGCGGGTTCGGGAATTCACCCCTCCACTTT. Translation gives CASSSHRRGFGNSPLHF.

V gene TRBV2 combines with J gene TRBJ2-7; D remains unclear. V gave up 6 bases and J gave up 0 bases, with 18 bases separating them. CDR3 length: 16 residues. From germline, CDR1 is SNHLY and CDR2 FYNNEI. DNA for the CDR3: TGTGCCAGCAGCGCCGGTACTCAGAATTACTCCTACGAGCAGTACTTC. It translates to CASSAGTQNYSYEQYF.

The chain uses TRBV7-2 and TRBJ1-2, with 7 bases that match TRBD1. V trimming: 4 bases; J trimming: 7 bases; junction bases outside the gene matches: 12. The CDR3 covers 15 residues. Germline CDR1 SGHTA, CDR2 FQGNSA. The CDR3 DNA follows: TGTGCCAGCAGCTCGTCCCTTACAGGGGCCTCTGGCTACACCTTC. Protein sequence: CASSSSLTGASGYTF. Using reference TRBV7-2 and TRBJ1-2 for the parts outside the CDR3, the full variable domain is GAGVSQSPSNKVTEKGKDVELRCDPISGHTALYWYRQSLGQGLEFLIYFQGNSAPDKSGLPSDRFSAERTGGSVSTLTIQRTQQEDSAVYLCASSSSLTGASGYTFGSGTRLTVV.

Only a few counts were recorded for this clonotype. The CDR3 spells CASSTRTGGWMSISNQPQHF. CDR3 nucleotides: TGTGCCAGTAGTACACGGACAGGGGGCTGGATGTCCATTAGCAATCAGCCCCAGCATTTT. This chain connects TRBV19 to TRBJ1-5; TRBD1 agrees at 11 bases. This CDR3 has 20 amino acids. CDR1 is LNHDA and CDR2 is SQIVND in the germline V gene (reference sequence). Trimming took 4 bases from V and 0 from J; bases not matched to a gene: 14.

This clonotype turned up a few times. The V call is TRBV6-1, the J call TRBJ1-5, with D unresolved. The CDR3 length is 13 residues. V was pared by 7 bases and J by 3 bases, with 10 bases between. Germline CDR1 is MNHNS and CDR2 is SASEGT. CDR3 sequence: CASTVVDNQPQHF. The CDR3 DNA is TGTGCCAGCACGGTGGTGGACAATCAGCCCCAGCATTTT.

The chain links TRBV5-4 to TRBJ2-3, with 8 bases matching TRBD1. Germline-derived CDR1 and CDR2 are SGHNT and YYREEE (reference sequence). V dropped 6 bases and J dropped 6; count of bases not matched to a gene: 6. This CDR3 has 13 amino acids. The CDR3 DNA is TGTGCCAGCACCCTCGACAGGGGTGATACGCAGTATTTT. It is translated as CASTLDRGDTQYF.

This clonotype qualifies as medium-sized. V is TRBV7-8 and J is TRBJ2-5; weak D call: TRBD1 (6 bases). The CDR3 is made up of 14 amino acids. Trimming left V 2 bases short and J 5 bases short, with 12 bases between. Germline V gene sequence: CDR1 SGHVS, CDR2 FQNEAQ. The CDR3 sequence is CASSLRRRGETQYF. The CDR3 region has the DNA TGTGCCAGCAGCTTACGTCGCAGGGGTGAGACCCAGTACTTC.

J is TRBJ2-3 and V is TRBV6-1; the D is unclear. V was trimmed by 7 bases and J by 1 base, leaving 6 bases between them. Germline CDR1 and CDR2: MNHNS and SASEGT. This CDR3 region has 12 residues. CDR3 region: CASKSGTDTQYF. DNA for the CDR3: TGTGCCAGCAAATCGGGCACAGATACGCAGTATTTT.

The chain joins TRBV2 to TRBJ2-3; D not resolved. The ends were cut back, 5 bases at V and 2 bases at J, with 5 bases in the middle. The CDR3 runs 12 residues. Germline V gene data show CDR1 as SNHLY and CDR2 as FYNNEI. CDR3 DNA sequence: TGTGCCAGCAGTCCTTTCACAGATACGCAGTATTTT. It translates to CASSPFTDTQYF.

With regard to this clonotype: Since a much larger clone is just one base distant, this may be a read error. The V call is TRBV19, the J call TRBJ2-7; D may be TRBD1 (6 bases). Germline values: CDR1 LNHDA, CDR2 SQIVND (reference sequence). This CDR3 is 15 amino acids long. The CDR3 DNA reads TGTACCAGTAGCCTCAGGCCGGGACATACCTACGAGCAGTACTTC. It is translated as CTSSLRPGHTYEQYF.

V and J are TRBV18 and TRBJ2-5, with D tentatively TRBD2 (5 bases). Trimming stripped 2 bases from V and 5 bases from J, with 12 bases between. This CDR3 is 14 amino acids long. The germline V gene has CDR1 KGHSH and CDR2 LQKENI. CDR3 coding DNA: TGTGCCAGCTCACCATTAATCGGGGTGGAGACCCAGTACTTC. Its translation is CASSPLIGVETQYF.

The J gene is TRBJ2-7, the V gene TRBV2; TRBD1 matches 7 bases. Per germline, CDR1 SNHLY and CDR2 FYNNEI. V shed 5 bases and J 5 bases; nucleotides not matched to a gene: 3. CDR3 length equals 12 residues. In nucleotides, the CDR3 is TGTGCCAGCAGTCAACAGGGGAACGAGCAGTACTTC. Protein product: CASSQQGNEQYF.

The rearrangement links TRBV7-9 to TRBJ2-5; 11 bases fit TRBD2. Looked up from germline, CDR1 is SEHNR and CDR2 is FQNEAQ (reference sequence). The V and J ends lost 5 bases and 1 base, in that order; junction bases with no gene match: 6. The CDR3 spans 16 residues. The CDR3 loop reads CASSVPGLAVQETQYF. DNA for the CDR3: TGTGCCAGCAGCGTGCCGGGACTAGCGGTCCAAGAGACCCAGTACTTC.

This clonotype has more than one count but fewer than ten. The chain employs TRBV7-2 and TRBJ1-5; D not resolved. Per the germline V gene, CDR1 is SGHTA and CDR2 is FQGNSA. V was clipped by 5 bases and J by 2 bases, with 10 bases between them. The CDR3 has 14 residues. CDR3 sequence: CASSIRGGNQPQHF. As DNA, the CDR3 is TGTGCCAGCAGCATCCGAGGAGGCAATCAGCCCCAGCATTTT.

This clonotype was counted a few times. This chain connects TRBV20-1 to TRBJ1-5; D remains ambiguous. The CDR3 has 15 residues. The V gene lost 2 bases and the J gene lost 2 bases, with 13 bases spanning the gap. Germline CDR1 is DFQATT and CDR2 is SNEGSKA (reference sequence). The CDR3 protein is CSARSRGSGNQPQHF. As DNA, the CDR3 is TGCAGTGCTAGATCACGGGGTTCCGGCAATCAGCCCCAGCATTTT.

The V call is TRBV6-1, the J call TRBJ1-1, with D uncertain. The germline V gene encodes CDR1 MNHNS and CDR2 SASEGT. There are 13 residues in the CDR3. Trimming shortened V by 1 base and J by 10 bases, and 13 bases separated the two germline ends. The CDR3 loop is CASSEVGWATAFF. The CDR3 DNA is TGTGCCAGCAGTGAAGTAGGGTGGGCCACAGCTTTCTTT.

The CDR3 protein is CASSSRGGTYEQYF. CDR3 DNA sequence: TGTGCCAGCAGCTCCCGCGGGGGGACCTACGAGCAGTACTTC. This chain joins TRBV11-3 and TRBJ2-7; 8 bases line up with TRBD2. The V gene's germline CDR1 is SGHNT and CDR2 YENEEA. The trim removed 4 bases at V and 2 bases at J, leaving 4 bases unmatched. The CDR3 totals 14 residues.

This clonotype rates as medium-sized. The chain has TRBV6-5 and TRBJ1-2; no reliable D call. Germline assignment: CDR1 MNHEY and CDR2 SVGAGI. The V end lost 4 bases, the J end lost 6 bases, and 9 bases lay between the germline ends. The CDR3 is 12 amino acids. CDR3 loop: CASSSQGNGYTF. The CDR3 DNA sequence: TGTGCCAGCAGTTCCCAAGGGAATGGCTACACCTTC.

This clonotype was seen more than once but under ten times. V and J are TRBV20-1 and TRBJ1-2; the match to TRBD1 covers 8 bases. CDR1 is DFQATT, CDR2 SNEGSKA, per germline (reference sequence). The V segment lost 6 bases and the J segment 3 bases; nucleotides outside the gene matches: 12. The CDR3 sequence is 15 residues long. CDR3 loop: CSANRGISGDYGYTF. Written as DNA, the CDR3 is TGCAGTGCCAACAGGGGGATTTCTGGGGACTATGGCTACACCTTC.

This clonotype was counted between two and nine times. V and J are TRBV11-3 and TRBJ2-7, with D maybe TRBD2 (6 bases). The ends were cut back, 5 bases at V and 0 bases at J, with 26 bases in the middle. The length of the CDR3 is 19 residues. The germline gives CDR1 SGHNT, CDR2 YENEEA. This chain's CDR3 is CASSPKGSTLARSSYEQYF. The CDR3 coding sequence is TGTGCCAGCAGCCCCAAGGGGTCGACGCTAGCGCGGAGCTCCTACGAGCAGTACTTC.

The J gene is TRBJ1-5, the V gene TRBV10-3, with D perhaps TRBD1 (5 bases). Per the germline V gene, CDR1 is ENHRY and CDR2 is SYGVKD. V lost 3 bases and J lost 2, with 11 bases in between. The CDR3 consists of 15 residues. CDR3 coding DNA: TGTGCCATCAGTGAAAGCAGGGCAGGCAATCAGCCCCAGCATTTT. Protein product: CAISESRAGNQPQHF.